A selection of T cell receptor beta chains follows, all from one sample in a study of blood T cells in healthy people across ages. TCRdb reprocessed the 5' RACE reads via MiXCR and lists one record per CDR3 protein. The profile covers 600,000 to 650,000 distinct CDR3 sequences, with around 54% appearing a single time and roughly 34% taken by the ten largest. Sequenced sample: blood. The receptors stem from a man in his fifties or sixties in good health. Both conserved end residues are part of each CDR3. Fields, in order: D gene, V gene, CDR3 length, clone size, J gene, CDR3 DNA, CDR3 protein. A D gene is named only where the DNA matches it firmly. Clone size is given for some rows only: seen once, a few or many times, or a class if the clone is expanded.

>NA|TRBV2|12|NA|TRBJ2-7
TGTGCCAGCAGCCAACAGGACTACGAGCAGTACTTC
CASSQQDYEQYF
>NA|TRBV3-1|15|NA|TRBJ2-5
TGTGCCAGCAGCCAAGATCAACTCCCAAGGGAGACCCAGTACTTC
CASSQDQLPRETQYF
>NA|TRBV29-1|13|few|TRBJ2-3
TGCAGCGTTGTATGGTTTAGCACAGATACGCAGTATTTT
CSVVWFSTDTQYF
>NA|TRBV18|14|NA|TRBJ1-2
TGTGCCAGCTCACCAAGGGCAGATAACTATGGCTACACCTTC
CASSPRADNYGYTF
>NA|TRBV5-5|15|many|TRBJ2-7
TGTGCCAGCAGCTTGAACAGTGGGCCCTCCTACGAGCAGTACTTC
CASSLNSGPSYEQYF
>TRBD1|TRBV5-5|14|NA|TRBJ1-2
TGTGCCAGCAGCTGGGACAGGGCAAACTATGGCTACACCTTC
CASSWDRANYGYTF
>NA|TRBV6-2/TRBV6-3|12|few|TRBJ1-4
TGTGCCAGCCGTCGTGACTATGAAAAACTGTTTTTT
CASRRDYEKLFF
>NA|TRBV3-1|15|NA|TRBJ2-3
TGTGCCAGCAGCCAAGTAGGGGTAGGCGCAGATACGCAGTATTTT
CASSQVGVGADTQYF
>NA|TRBV27|13|many|TRBJ2-3
TGTGCCAGCAGTTTGCTGGGCACAGATACGCAGTATTTT
CASSLLGTDTQYF
>TRBD1|TRBV5-1|14|few|TRBJ2-7
TGCGCCAGCAGCATCCGGGACAGGGACCACGAGCAGTACTTC
CASSIRDRDHEQYF
>TRBD2|TRBV10-1|13|NA|TRBJ2-1
TGCGCCAGCAGAAGAAGCGGGGACAATGAGCAGTTCTTC
CASRRSGDNEQFF
>NA|TRBV3-1|14|NA|TRBJ2-4
TGTGCCAGCAGCCAAGGAGGCGGGGAGGACATTCAGTACTTC
CASSQGGGEDIQYF
>NA|TRBV15|16|few|TRBJ2-1
TGTGCCACCAGCAGAGAGTGGTTACGGGACGTAAATGAGCAGTTCTTC
CATSREWLRDVNEQFF
>TRBD2|TRBV7-8|15|NA|TRBJ2-1
TGTGCCAGCAGCTCCCGGGGGGGGATGTTTGGGGAGCAGTTCTTC
CASSSRGGMFGEQFF
>TRBD1|TRBV2|12|few|TRBJ2-1
TGTGCCAGCATGCGACAGGGGGTTGAGCAGTTCTTC
CASMRQGVEQFF
>TRBD2|TRBV29-1|13|NA|TRBJ2-5
TGCAGCGTTGGGGCTAGCGGGCAAGAGACCCAGTACTTC
CSVGASGQETQYF
>NA|TRBV6-5|14|few|TRBJ2-1
TGTGCCAGCAGTTACTCGGTCAGGGAGTCTGAGCAGTTCTTC
CASSYSVRESEQFF
>NA|TRBV3-1|14|NA|TRBJ1-2
TGTGCCAGCAGCCATTCCTCAGGGGACTATGGCTACACCTTC
CASSHSSGDYGYTF
>TRBD2|TRBV19|16|NA|TRBJ2-1
TGTGCCACTTCCCCAACTAGCGGGGGCGGTTGGGATGAGCAGTTCTTC
CATSPTSGGGWDEQFF
>NA|TRBV11-2|16|NA|TRBJ2-3
TGTGCCAGCAGCTTAGCCCCGGGGAGGCGAGGAGATACGCAGTATTTT
CASSLAPGRRGDTQYF
>TRBD1|TRBV10-3|15|NA|TRBJ2-3
TGTGCCATCAGTGCGGACAGGGGTAGCACAGATACGCAGTATTTT
CAISADRGSTDTQYF
>NA|TRBV5-1|12|NA|TRBJ1-2
TGCGCCAGCAGCTTGGGGGACAACGGCTGCACCTTC
CASSLGDNGCTF
>TRBD2|TRBV11-2|14|NA|TRBJ2-1
TGTGCCAGCAGAACCGGGGGGGCCTACAATGAGCAGTTCTTC
CASRTGGAYNEQFF
>NA|TRBV6-1|16|NA|TRBJ2-1
TGTGCCAGCAGTGAAGGGTGGGGCAGGGGACACGATGAGCAGTTCTTC
CASSEGWGRGHDEQFF
>TRBD1|TRBV20-1|15|NA|TRBJ2-5
TGCAGTGCTCCGACACGGGGCAGGGGGAAGGAGACCCAGTACTTC
CSAPTRGRGKETQYF
>TRBD1|TRBV10-1|14|NA|TRBJ2-5
TGCGCCAGCAGTGAGTCGACAGGGTTCGGGACCCAGTACTTC
CASSESTGFGTQYF
>NA|TRBV7-8|13|NA|TRBJ1-2
TGTGCCAGCAGGACAGCGCTAGGGGATGGCTACACCTTC
CASRTALGDGYTF